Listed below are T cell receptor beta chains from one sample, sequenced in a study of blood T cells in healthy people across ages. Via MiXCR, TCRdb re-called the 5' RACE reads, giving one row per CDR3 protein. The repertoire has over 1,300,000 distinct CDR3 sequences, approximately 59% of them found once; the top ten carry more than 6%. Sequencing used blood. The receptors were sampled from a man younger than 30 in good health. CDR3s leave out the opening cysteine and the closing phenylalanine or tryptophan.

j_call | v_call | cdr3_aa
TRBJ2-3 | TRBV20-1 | SAMTGPTDTQY
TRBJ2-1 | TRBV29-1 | TIALAGGPNEQF
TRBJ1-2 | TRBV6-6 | ASSYSGTGDWGYT
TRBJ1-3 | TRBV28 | ASSRGTEGNTIY
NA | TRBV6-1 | ASSVAASLYEQY
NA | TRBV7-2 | ASSPQVLYEQY
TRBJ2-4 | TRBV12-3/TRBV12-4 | ASSIQGGINIQY
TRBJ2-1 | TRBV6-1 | ASPGSGTSGYNEQF
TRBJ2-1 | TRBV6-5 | ASSVAGGWNEQF
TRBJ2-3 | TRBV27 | ASRRPQGKMDTQY
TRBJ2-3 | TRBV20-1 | SARMGLVVGGPDTQY
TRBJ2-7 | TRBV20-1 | SAIPGPYSYEQY
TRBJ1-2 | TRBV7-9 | ASSLAGALGGYT
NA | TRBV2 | ASSFDFVGTQY
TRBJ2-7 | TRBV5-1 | ASSDWTGKDEQY
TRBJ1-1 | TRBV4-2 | ASSPRLLNTEAF
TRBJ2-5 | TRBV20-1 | SATGLAPKYQETQY
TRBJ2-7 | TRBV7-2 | ASSSRRGRVGEQY
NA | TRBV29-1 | SVKRQGAGEQY
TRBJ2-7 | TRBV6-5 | ASSYRPRAGIWSSYEQY
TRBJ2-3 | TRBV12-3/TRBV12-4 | ASRIRGLPHVTQY
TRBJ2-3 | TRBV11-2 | ASSQSNTDTQY
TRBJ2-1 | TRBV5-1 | ASSLGQECNEQF
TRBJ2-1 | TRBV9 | ASSVEDRVRYNEQF
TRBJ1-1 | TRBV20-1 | SARVRTLGYAF
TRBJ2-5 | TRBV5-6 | ASSSGTSVQETQY
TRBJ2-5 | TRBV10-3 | AISKEGGETQY
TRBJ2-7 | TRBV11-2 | ASSLYQLANYEQY
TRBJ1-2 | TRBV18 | ASSPRGEGYGYT
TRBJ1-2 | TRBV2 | ASIGGSTNYGYT
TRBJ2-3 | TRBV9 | ASSEQGLGTDTQY
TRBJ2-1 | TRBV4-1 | ASSQTGLAANEQF
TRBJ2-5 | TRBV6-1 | ASRTGTQNVQEETQY
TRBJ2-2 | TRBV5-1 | ASGQPSLTGELF
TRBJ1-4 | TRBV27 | ASSLSYSDGEKLF
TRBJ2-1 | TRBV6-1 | ASSELRTPEF
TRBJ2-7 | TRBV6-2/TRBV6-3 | ASSYPLTGSWSSYEQY
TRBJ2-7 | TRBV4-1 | ASSQGDAATYEQY
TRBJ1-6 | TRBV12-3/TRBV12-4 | ASSLSRDSPLH